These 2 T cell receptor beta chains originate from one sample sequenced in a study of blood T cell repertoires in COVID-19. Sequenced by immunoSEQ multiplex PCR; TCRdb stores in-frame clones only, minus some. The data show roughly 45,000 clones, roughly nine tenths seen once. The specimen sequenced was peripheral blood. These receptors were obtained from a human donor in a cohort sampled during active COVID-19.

The CDR3 protein is CASRAGGTEAFF. The CDR3 DNA reads TGTGCCAGCAGGGCAGGGGGCACTGAAGCTTTCTTT. This chain joins TRBV12-3 or TRBV12-4 and TRBJ1-1; 7 bases are shared with TRBD1. The CDR3 spans 12 residues. Trimming removed 6 bases from V and 4 bases from J; junction bases left unmatched: 2.

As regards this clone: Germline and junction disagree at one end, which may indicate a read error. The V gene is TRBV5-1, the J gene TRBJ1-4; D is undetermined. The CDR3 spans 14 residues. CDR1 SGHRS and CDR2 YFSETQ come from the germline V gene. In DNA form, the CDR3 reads TGCGCAAGCAGCACTGCAGGCCTTAATGAAAAACTGTTTTTT. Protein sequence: CASSTAGLNEKLFF.